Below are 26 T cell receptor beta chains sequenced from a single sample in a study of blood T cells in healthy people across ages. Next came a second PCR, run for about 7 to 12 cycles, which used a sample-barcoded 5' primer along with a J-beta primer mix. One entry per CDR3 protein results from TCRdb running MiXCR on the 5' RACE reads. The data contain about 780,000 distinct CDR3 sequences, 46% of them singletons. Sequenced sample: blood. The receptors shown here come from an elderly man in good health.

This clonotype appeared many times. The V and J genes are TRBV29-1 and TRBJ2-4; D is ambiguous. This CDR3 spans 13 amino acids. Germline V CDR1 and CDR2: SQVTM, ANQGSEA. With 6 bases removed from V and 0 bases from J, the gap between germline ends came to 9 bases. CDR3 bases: TGCAGCGTCGGGCTAGTAGCCAAAAACATTCAGTACTTC. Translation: CSVGLVAKNIQYF.

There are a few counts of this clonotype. The CDR3 bases are TGTGCCAGCAGCAAAGGTTCGGACAGGGGGCCCTACGAGCAGTACTTC. Amino acids: CASSKGSDRGPYEQYF. This chain links TRBV21-1 with TRBJ2-7; no check of the table's D call, TRBD1, against the DNA was made. TRBV21-1 is shown as a pseudogene. This CDR3 contains 16 residues.

The CDR3 region is CASSAGQGPYNEQFF. CDR3 sequence (DNA): TGTGCCAGCAGCGCTGGACAGGGGCCCTACAATGAGCAGTTCTTC. The V gene is TRBV9, the J gene TRBJ2-1, with TRBD1 matching over 9 bases. This CDR3 is built from 15 residues. The germline gives CDR1 SGDLS, CDR2 YYNGEE. The junction had 3 bases not matched to a gene; V was cut back by 3 bases and J by 2 bases. Combining the CDR3 with reference TRBV9 and TRBJ2-1 gives the whole variable domain DSGVTQTPKHLITATGQRVTLRCSPRSGDLSVYWYQQSLDQGLQFLIQYYNGEERAKGNILERFSAQQFPDLHSELNLSSLELGDSALYFCASSAGQGPYNEQFFGPGTRLTVL.

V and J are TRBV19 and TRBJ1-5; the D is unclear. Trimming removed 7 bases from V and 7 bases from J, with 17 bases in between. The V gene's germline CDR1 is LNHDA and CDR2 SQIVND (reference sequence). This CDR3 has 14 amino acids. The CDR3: CASMGLGPGQPQHF. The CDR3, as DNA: TGTGCCAGTATGGGCCTCGGGCCGGGCCAGCCCCAGCATTTT.

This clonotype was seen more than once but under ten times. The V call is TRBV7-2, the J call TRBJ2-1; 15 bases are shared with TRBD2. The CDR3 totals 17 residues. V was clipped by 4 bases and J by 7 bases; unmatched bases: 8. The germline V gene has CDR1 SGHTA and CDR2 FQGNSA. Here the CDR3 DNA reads TGTGCCAGCAGCTCAAATACAGGACTAGCGGGAGGGAATGAGCAGTTCTTC. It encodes CASSSNTGLAGGNEQFF. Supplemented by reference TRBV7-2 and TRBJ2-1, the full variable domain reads GAGVSQSPSNKVTEKGKDVELRCDPISGHTALYWYRQSLGQGLEFLIYFQGNSAPDKSGLPSDRFSAERTGGSVSTLTIQRTQQEDSAVYLCASSSNTGLAGGNEQFFGPGTRLTVL.

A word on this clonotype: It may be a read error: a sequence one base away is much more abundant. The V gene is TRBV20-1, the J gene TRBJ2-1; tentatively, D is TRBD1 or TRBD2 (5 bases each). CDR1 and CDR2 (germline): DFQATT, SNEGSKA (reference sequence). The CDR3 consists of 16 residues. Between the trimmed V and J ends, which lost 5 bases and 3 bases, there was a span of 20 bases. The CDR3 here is CSAGTMTGASYNEQFF. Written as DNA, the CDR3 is TGCAGTGCTGGGACGATGACTGGGGCTAGCTACAATGAGCAGTTCTTC.

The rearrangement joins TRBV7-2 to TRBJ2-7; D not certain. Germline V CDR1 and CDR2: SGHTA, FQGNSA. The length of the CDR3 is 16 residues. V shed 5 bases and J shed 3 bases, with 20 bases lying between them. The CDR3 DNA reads TGTGCCAGCAGCCCCACGACATGGGTGGGTATCTACGAGCAGTACTTC. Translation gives CASSPTTWVGIYEQYF. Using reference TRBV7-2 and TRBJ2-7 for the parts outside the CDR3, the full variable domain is GAGVSQSPSNKVTEKGKDVELRCDPISGHTALYWYRQSLGQGLEFLIYFQGNSAPDKSGLPSDRFSAERTGGSVSTLTIQRTQQEDSAVYLCASSPTTWVGIYEQYFGPGTRLTVT.

The CDR3 sequence is CASQPSNPYNEQFF. DNA for the CDR3: TGTGCCAGCCAACCCTCCAACCCCTACAATGAGCAGTTCTTC. V is TRBV2 and J is TRBJ2-1; D not certain. Germline V lookup: CDR1 SNHLY, CDR2 FYNNEI. Trimming shortened V by 8 bases and J by 2 bases, and 13 bases separated the two germline ends. CDR3 length: 14 amino acids.

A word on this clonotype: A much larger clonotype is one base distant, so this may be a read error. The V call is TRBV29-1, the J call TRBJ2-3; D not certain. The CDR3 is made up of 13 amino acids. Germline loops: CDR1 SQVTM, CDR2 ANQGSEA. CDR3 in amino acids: CSVDRMATDMQYF. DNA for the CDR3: TGCAGCGTTGATCGGATGGCCACAGATATGCAGTATTTT.

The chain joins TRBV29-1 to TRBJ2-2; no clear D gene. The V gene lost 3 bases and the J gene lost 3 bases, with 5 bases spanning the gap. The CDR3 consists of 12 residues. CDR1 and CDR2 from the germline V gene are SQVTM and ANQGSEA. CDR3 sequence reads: CSVEKDTGELFF. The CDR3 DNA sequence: TGCAGCGTTGAGAAGGACACCGGGGAGCTGTTTTTT.

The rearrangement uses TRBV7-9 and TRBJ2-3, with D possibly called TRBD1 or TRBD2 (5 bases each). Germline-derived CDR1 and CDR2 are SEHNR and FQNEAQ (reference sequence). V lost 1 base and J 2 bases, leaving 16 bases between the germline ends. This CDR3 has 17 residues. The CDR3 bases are TGTGCCAGCAGCTTAGGTTCGGCGGGCAGGGTCACAGATACGCAGTATTTT. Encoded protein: CASSLGSAGRVTDTQYF. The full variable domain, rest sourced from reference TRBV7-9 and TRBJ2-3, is DTGVSQNPRHKITKRGQNVTFRCDPISEHNRLYWYRQTLGQGPEFLTYFQNEAQLEKSRLLSDRFSAERPKGSFSTLEIQRTEQGDSAMYLCASSLGSAGRVTDTQYFGPGTRLTVL.

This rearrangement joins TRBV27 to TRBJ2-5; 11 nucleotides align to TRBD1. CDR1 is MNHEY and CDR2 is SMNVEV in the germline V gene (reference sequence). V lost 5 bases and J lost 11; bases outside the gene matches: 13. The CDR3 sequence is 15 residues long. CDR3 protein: CASSPTRDRGNEQYF. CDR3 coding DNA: TGTGCCAGCAGTCCTACTCGGGACAGGGGGAATGAGCAGTACTTC.

The CDR3 DNA sequence: TGCAGTGCTCCGCCCCGGCTTGGGAACACCATATATTTT. The encoded protein is CSAPPRLGNTIYF. The chain employs TRBV20-1 and TRBJ1-3; D ambiguous. Germline V gene data show CDR1 as DFQATT and CDR2 as SNEGSKA (reference sequence). Between the trimmed V and J ends, which lost 5 bases and 7 bases, there was a span of 15 bases. The CDR3 consists of 13 residues.

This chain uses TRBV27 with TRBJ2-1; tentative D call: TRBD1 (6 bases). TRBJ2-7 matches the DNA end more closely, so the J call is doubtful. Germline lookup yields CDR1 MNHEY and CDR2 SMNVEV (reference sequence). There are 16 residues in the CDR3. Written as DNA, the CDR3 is TGTGCCAGCAGCCCCAAGGCGGGCCAGGGGTACAATGAGCAGTACTTC. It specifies CASSPKAGQGYNEQYF.

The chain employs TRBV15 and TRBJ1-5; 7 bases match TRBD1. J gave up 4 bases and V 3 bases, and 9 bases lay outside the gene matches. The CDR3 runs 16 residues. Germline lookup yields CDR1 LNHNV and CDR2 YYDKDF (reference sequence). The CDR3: CATSRVRQGLNQPQHF. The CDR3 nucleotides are TGTGCCACCAGCAGGGTAAGACAGGGCCTTAATCAGCCCCAGCATTTT.

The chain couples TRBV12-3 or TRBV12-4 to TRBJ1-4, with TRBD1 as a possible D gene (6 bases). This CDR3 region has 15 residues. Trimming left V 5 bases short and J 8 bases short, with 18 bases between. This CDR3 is CASSPVGGLKEKLFF. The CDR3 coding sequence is TGTGCCAGCAGTCCCGTAGGGGGGCTTAAGGAAAAACTGTTTTTT.

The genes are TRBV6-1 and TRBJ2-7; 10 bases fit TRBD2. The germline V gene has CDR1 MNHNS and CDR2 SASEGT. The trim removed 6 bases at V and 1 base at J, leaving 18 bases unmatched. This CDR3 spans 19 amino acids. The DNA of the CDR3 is TGTGCCAGCAGCCCGATGTGGGGTTCGGGACTAGCGCGTTCCTACGAGCAGTACTTC. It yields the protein CASSPMWGSGLARSYEQYF.

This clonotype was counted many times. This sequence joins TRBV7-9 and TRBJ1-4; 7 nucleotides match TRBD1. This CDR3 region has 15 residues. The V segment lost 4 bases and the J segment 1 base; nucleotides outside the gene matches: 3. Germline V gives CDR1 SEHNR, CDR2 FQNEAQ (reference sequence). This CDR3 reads CASSYRGGTNEKLFF. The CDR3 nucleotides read TGTGCCAGCAGCTACAGGGGAGGAACTAATGAAAAACTGTTTTTT.

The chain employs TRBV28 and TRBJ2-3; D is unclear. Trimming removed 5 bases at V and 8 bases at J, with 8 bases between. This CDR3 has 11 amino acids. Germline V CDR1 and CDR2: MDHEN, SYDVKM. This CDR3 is CASSGRVTQYF. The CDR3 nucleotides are TGTGCCAGCAGTGGCCGAGTTACGCAGTATTTT.

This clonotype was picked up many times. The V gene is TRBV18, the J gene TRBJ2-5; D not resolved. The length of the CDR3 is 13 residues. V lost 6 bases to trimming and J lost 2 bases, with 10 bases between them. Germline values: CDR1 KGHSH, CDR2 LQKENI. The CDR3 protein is CASSFDVQETQYF. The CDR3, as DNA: TGTGCCAGCTCTTTCGACGTTCAAGAGACCCAGTACTTC.

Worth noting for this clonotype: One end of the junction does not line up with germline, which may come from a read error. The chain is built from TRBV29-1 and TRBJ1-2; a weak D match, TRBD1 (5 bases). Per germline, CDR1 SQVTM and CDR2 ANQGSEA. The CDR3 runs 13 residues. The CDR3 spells CSIHRLDAYGYTF. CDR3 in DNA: TGCAGCATTCACAGGCTGGACGCCTATGGTTACACCTTC.

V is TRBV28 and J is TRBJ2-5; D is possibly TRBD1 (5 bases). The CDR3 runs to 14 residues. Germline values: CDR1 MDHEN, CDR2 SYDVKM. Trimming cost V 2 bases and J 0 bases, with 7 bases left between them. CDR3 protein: CASSLQGHQETQYF. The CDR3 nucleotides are TGTGCCAGCAGTTTACAGGGCCACCAAGAGACCCAGTACTTC.

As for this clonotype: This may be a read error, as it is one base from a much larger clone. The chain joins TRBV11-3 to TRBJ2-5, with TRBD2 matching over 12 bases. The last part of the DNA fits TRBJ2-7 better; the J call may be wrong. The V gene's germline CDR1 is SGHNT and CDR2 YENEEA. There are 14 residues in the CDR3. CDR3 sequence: CVSSSTSGSYEQYF. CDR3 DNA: TGTGTCAGCAGCTCGACTAGCGGGAGTTACGAGCAGTACTTC.

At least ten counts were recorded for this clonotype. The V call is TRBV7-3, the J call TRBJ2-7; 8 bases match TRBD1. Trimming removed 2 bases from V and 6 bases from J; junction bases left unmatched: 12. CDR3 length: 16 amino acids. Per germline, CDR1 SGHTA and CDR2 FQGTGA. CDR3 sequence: CASSLDGQGFSFEQYF. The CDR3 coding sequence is TGTGCCAGCAGCTTAGACGGACAGGGATTTTCTTTCGAGCAGTACTTC.

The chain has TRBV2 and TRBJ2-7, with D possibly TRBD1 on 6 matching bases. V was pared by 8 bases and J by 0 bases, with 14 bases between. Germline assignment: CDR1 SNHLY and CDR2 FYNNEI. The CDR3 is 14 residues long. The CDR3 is CASLRGTSSYEQYF. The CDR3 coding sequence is TGTGCCAGCTTGAGAGGGACAAGCTCCTACGAGCAGTACTTC. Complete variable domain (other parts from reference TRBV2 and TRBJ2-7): EPEVTQTPSHQVTQMGQEVILRCVPISNHLYFYWYRQILGQKVEFLVSFYNNEISEKSEIFDDQFSVERPDGSNFTLKIRSTKLEDSAMYFCASLRGTSSYEQYFGPGTRLTVT.

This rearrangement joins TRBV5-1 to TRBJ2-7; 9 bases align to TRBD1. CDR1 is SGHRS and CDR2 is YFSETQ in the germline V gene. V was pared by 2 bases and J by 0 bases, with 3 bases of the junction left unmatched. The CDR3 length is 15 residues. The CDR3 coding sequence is TGCGCCAGCAGCTTTACAGGGGGCGCCTCCTACGAGCAGTACTTC. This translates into CASSFTGGASYEQYF. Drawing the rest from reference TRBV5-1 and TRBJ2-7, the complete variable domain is KAGVTQTPRYLIKTRGQQVTLSCSPISGHRSVSWYQQTPGQGLQFLFEYFSETQRNKGNFPGRFSGRQFSNSRSEMNVSTLELGDSALYLCASSFTGGASYEQYFGPGTRLTVT.